The 10 T cell receptor beta chains reported below all come from one sample, sequenced in a study of vaccination and CD4 T cells after COVID-19. The antigens of these receptors remain unknown. The Oncomine TCR Beta short-read assay was applied to DNA of cultured CD4+ T cells. TCRdb re-called the PCR reads through MiXCR, storing one row per CDR3 protein. The data show under 20,000 distinct CDR3 sequences, roughly two fifths seen once. This sample's treatment: approximately nine-day PBMC culture with coronavirus spike peptide pools or control peptides (ViraFEST assay). This specimen was CD4+ T cells from blood, cultured in vitro, taken before SARS-CoV-2 vaccination. All receptors derive from a human donor who had recovered from COVID-19.

This clonotype was counted between two and nine times. The chain has TRBV15 and TRBJ2-5; 8 nucleotides line up with TRBD1. After removal of 3 bases from V and 5 bases from J, the junction contained 5 bases not matched to a gene. Per germline, CDR1 LNHNV and CDR2 YYDKDF (reference sequence). The CDR3 runs 14 residues. The DNA of the CDR3 is TGTGCCACCAGCAGCTACAGGGGGACGGAGACCCAGTACTTC. Translation: CATSSYRGTETQYF.

This clonotype was detected a few times. The chain combines TRBV27 with TRBJ1-1; D gene ambiguous. Germline lookup yields CDR1 MNHEY and CDR2 SMNVEV (reference sequence). Trimming removed 3 bases at V and 7 bases at J, with 12 bases between. The CDR3 is made up of 13 amino acids. The CDR3 reads CASSLVGGSEAFF. The CDR3 coding sequence is TGTGCCAGCAGTTTGGTAGGAGGGAGTGAAGCTTTCTTT.

This chain uses TRBV5-4 with TRBJ2-7, with 13 bases lining up with TRBD2. The germline gives CDR1 SGHNT, CDR2 YYREEE (reference sequence). Trimming cost V 3 bases and J 2 bases; bases outside gene matches: 8. The CDR3 sequence is 17 residues long. The CDR3 region is CASSSGTSGAATYEQYF. The CDR3 DNA reads TGTGCCAGCAGCTCAGGGACTAGCGGGGCAGCTACCTACGAGCAGTACTTC.

The rearrangement joins TRBV6-2 or TRBV6-3 to TRBJ1-1, with a possible D match to TRBD1 (5 bases). V lost 3 bases, J lost 4 bases, and 9 bases lay in between. The length of the CDR3 is 13 residues. Germline lookup yields CDR1 MNHEY and CDR2 SVGEGT. CDR3 sequence (DNA): TGTGCCAGCAGTTATGGGGGGAGCACTGAAGCTTTCTTT. Translated, it gives CASSYGGSTEAFF.

The rearrangement links TRBV7-8 to TRBJ1-2; 7 bases agree with TRBD1. Germline V gives CDR1 SGHVS, CDR2 FQNEAQ. This CDR3 comprises 17 residues. Trimming took 1 base from V and 4 from J; bases not matched to a gene: 12. Here the CDR3 DNA reads TGTGCCAGCAGCTTAGGGCGGATATCGACAGGGACCTATGGCTACACCTTC. This sequence encodes CASSLGRISTGTYGYTF.

The rearrangement joins TRBV12-3 or TRBV12-4 to TRBJ1-2; 7 bases are shared with TRBD1. This CDR3 has 14 residues. The V segment lost 5 bases and the J segment 4 bases; nucleotides outside the gene matches: 7. The CDR3, as DNA: TGTGCCAGCAGTGAATATGGGACAGCCTATGGCTACACCTTC. It codes for CASSEYGTAYGYTF.

The J gene is TRBJ2-3, the V gene TRBV2; D not certain. Germline CDR1 SNHLY, CDR2 FYNNEI. The CDR3 length is 13 residues. Trimming shortened V by 0 bases and J by 9 bases, and 10 bases separated the two germline ends. The CDR3 here is CASSEAPSMTQYF. CDR3 DNA: TGTGCCAGCAGTGAAGCGCCCTCTATGACGCAGTATTTT.

This chain connects TRBV2 to TRBJ1-3; a possible D gene is TRBD1 (6 bases). CDR1 and CDR2 (germline): SNHLY, FYNNEI. CDR3 size: 15 residues. The ends were cut back, 8 bases at V and 0 bases at J, with 14 bases in the middle. The CDR3 coding sequence is TGTGCCAGCGGCGGGAGGGACATCTCTGGAAACACCATATATTTT. Translating it yields CASGGRDISGNTIYF.

V is TRBV6-1 and J is TRBJ1-4; unclear D gene. The CDR3 spans 14 residues. Trimming shortened V by 4 bases and J by 7 bases, and 13 bases separated the two germline ends. Germline-derived CDR1 and CDR2 are MNHNS and SASEGT. The CDR3 region is CASSVGGIGEKLFF. The CDR3 DNA reads as TGTGCCAGCAGTGTTGGAGGGATTGGTGAAAAACTGTTTTTT.

This clonotype was seen a handful of times. This chain joins TRBV24-1 and TRBJ2-5, with 7 bases that match TRBD2. There are 14 residues in the CDR3. V lost 6 bases to trimming and J lost 1 base; unmatched junction nucleotides: 4. From germline, CDR1 is KGHDR and CDR2 SFDVKD. Here the CDR3 reads CATSPGGTQETQYF. In nucleotides, the CDR3 is TGTGCCACCAGTCCGGGAGGAACCCAAGAGACCCAGTACTTC.